These 23 T cell receptor beta chains were all obtained from the same sample, sequenced in a study of T cells in localized non-small cell lung cancer. Profiled with immunoSEQ multiplex PCR; TCRdb holds only in-frame clones, not every one. The sample gives roughly 40,000 clones, roughly 88% of which show up once; less than 3.5% is in the top ten. The sequenced sample was peripheral blood, obtained before any cancer treatment. All receptors come from a woman aged 40-75 years with stage I lung adenocarcinoma.

CDR3 residues: CASSYSRETQYF. The CDR3 coding sequence is TGTGCCAGCAGTTACTCTCGAGAGACCCAGTACTTC. The V and J genes are TRBV6-5 and TRBJ2-5; no reliable D call. This CDR3 comprises 12 residues. In germline, CDR1 is MNHEY, CDR2 SVGAGI. V was cut by 0 bases and J by 4 bases, with 3 bases left in between.

The rearrangement uses TRBV5-1 and TRBJ2-7, with TRBD2 identical over 9 bases. CDR3 length: 16 residues. CDR1 and CDR2 (germline): SGHRS, YFSETQ. V trimming: 0 bases; J trimming: 4 bases; junction bases outside the gene matches: 8. CDR3 residues: CASSLGPGAGGYEQYF. The CDR3 DNA reads TGCGCCAGCAGCTTGGGACCTGGCGCGGGAGGGTACGAGCAGTACTTC.

The chain employs TRBV15 and TRBJ2-3, with D maybe TRBD2 (6 bases). The CDR3 runs 13 residues. Germline V gene sequence: CDR1 LNHNV, CDR2 YYDKDF (reference sequence). Trimming removed 9 bases at V and 5 bases at J, with 15 bases between. In nucleotides, the CDR3 is TGTGCCACTAGCCGTCATAGCGGAGATACGCAGTATTTT. Protein product: CATSRHSGDTQYF.

The V gene is TRBV30, the J gene TRBJ1-2; D is uncertain. V shed 4 bases and J shed 5 bases, with 11 bases lying between them. CDR1 is GTSNPN and CDR2 is SVGIG in the germline V gene (reference sequence). This CDR3 region has 12 residues. CDR3 sequence (DNA): TGTGCCTGGACGGATGGGAGGTATGGCTACACCTTC. Protein product: CAWTDGRYGYTF.

This clone occurred a few times. The chain recombines TRBV7-9 with TRBJ1-2; 10 nucleotides align to TRBD1. CDR3 length: 16 amino acids. Trimming took 6 bases from V and 7 from J; bases not matched to a gene: 14. The germline V gene has CDR1 SEHNR and CDR2 FQNEAQ (reference sequence). CDR3: CASRIGTGATSAGYTF. The CDR3 nucleotides read TGTGCCAGCAGGATAGGGACAGGGGCGACTTCGGCTGGCTACACCTTC.

This clone occurred once. This chain uses TRBV7-2 with TRBJ1-6; unclear D gene. From germline, CDR1 is SGHTA and CDR2 FQGNSA. Between the trimmed V and J ends, which lost 3 bases and 7 bases, there was a span of 10 bases. The CDR3 is 14 residues long. CDR3 region: CASSLRMGNSPLHF. The DNA of the CDR3 is TGTGCCAGCAGCTTGAGGATGGGCAATTCACCCCTCCACTTT.

This clone turned up a few times. The chain joins TRBV28 to TRBJ1-2; 9 positions match TRBD1. Germline V gene sequence: CDR1 MDHEN, CDR2 SYDVKM. The V gene end was trimmed by 3 bases and the J gene end by 12 bases; junction bases not matched to a gene: 14. The length of the CDR3 is 15 residues. This CDR3 reads CASSFRMGQGGGHTF. Here the CDR3 DNA reads TGTGCCAGCAGTTTCCGGATGGGACAGGGCGGAGGACACACCTTC.

The V call is TRBV6-4, the J call TRBJ2-3; the D gene is possibly TRBD2 (5 bases). Germline V gene sequence: CDR1 MRHNA, CDR2 SNTAGT. The CDR3 is 14 residues long. Between the trimmed V and J ends, which lost 6 bases and 3 bases, there was a span of 13 bases. CDR3 region: CASSPGRKTDTQYF. CDR3 nucleotides: TGTGCCAGCAGCCCGGGGAGAAAGACAGATACGCAGTATTTT.

This clone occurred once. This chain joins TRBV7-2 and TRBJ2-3; D gene uncertain. Trimming removed 1 base from V and 5 bases from J, with 13 bases in between. The CDR3 runs to 15 residues. Germline CDR1 and CDR2: SGHTA and FQGNSA. CDR3 sequence reads: CASSLGRLGLDTQYF. CDR3 sequence (DNA): TGTGCCAGCAGCTTAGGGCGCCTAGGATTAGATACGCAGTATTTT. The full variable domain, rest sourced from reference TRBV7-2 and TRBJ2-3, is GAGVSQSPSNKVTEKGKDVELRCDPISGHTALYWYRQSLGQGLEFLIYFQGNSAPDKSGLPSDRFSAERTGGSVSTLTIQRTQQEDSAVYLCASSLGRLGLDTQYFGPGTRLTVL.

This clone was seen just once. The V call is TRBV19, the J call TRBJ2-6, with D possibly matching TRBD2 (6 bases). V was cut by 3 bases and J by 1 base, with 7 bases left in between. Looked up from germline, CDR1 is LNHDA and CDR2 is SQIVND (reference sequence). The CDR3 runs 15 residues. The CDR3 DNA sequence: TGTGCCAGTAGTATTGGAGGGTCTGGGGCCAACGTCCTGACTTTC. Protein sequence: CASSIGGSGANVLTF.

The chain has TRBV5-1 and TRBJ2-5, with 12 bases lining up with TRBD2. This CDR3 spans 14 amino acids. V was pared by 2 bases and J by 5 bases, with 1 base of the junction left unmatched. Germline CDR1 reads SGHRS; CDR2 reads YFSETQ. The CDR3 bases are TGCGCCAGCAGCTTTACTAGCGGGAGGGAGACCCAGTACTTC. It is translated as CASSFTSGRETQYF.

The V and J genes are TRBV2 and TRBJ1-6; 7 nucleotides line up with TRBD1. The ends lost 6 bases at V and 11 bases at J; junction bases unmatched: 13. The CDR3 has 15 amino acids. Germline CDR1 SNHLY, CDR2 FYNNEI. The CDR3 coding sequence is TGTGCCAGCAGCCAATCAGCACAGGGGTGGGCACCCCTCCACTTT. It translates to CASSQSAQGWAPLHF.

The rearrangement joins TRBV7-3 to TRBJ2-7, with TRBD1 matching over 8 bases. With 5 bases clipped from V and 2 bases from J, the junction kept 8 bases outside the gene matches. Germline V gives CDR1 SGHTA, CDR2 FQGTGA. The CDR3 length is 15 residues. The CDR3 bases are TGTGCCAGCAGCCCTACAGGGGGGAGAGCCTACGAGCAGTACTTC. This sequence encodes CASSPTGGRAYEQYF. The full variable domain, with the rest looked up from reference TRBV7-3 and TRBJ2-7, is GAGVSQTPSNKVTEKGKYVELRCDPISGHTALYWYRQSLGQGPEFLIYFQGTGAADDSGLPNDRFFAVRPEGSVSTLKIQRTERGDSAVYLCASSPTGGRAYEQYFGPGTRLTVT.

This chain uses TRBV4-1 with TRBJ1-1, with D perhaps TRBD1 (5 bases). CDR3 length equals 15 residues. Germline V gene sequence: CDR1 MGHRA, CDR2 YSYEKL. Trimming pared 2 bases from V and 0 bases from J, leaving 10 bases between. The CDR3 region is CASSQPVGLNTEAFF. As DNA, the CDR3 is TGCGCCAGCAGCCAACCAGTGGGACTGAACACTGAAGCTTTCTTT.

This chain joins TRBV30 and TRBJ1-1; TRBD1 aligns across 7 bases. This CDR3 contains 14 residues. J gave up 0 bases and V 5 bases, and 6 bases lay outside the gene matches. Germline CDR1 GTSNPN, CDR2 SVGIG (reference sequence). The CDR3, as DNA: TGTGCCTGGGACAGGGTCTACATGAACACTGAAGCTTTCTTT. Encoded protein: CAWDRVYMNTEAFF.

The rearrangement uses TRBV10-3 and TRBJ2-1, with D uncertain. The CDR3 loop spans 13 amino acids. The V and J ends lost 4 bases and 9 bases respectively, with 13 bases between them. Looked up from germline, CDR1 is ENHRY and CDR2 is SYGVKD. CDR3 sequence reads: CAISAKGLGEQFF. The CDR3 coding sequence is TGTGCCATCAGTGCGAAGGGATTGGGTGAGCAGTTCTTC.

The rearrangement links TRBV28 to TRBJ2-7; D possibly matches TRBD1 or TRBD2 (5 bases each). Per the germline V gene, CDR1 is MDHEN and CDR2 is SYDVKM. The CDR3 runs to 15 residues. Between the trimmed V and J ends, which lost 2 bases and 5 bases, there was a span of 16 bases. The CDR3 is CASSLITGPANEQYF. The CDR3 DNA sequence: TGTGCCAGCAGTTTAATAACGGGGCCGGCGAACGAGCAGTACTTC.

CDR3 sequence reads: CASRPQGMNTEAFF. The CDR3 region has the DNA TGCGCCAGCAGACCCCAGGGGATGAACACTGAAGCTTTCTTT. The rearrangement uses TRBV4-1 and TRBJ1-1; D is possibly TRBD1 (6 bases). CDR1 is MGHRA, CDR2 YSYEKL, per germline. This CDR3 has 14 residues. V lost 6 bases to trimming and J lost 0 bases, with 11 bases between them.

This clone appeared once. The chain employs TRBV9 and TRBJ1-3; 8 positions agree with TRBD1. V lost 0 bases to trimming and J lost 4 bases; unmatched junction nucleotides: 3. Germline CDR1 SGDLS, CDR2 YYNGEE. CDR3 length: 15 residues. The CDR3 loop is CASSVGTGRGNTIYF. The CDR3 region has the DNA TGTGCCAGCAGCGTAGGGACAGGGAGAGGAAACACCATATATTTT.

The chain has TRBV6-5 and TRBJ1-5; D possibly corresponds to TRBD1 (6 bases). This CDR3 comprises 13 residues. Trimming pared 6 bases from V and 1 base from J, leaving 7 bases between. The germline V gene encodes CDR1 MNHEY and CDR2 SVGAGI. CDR3 sequence reads: CASRQGSNQPQHF. In DNA form, the CDR3 reads TGTGCCAGCAGACAGGGAAGCAATCAGCCCCAGCATTTT.

The gene calls are TRBV9 and TRBJ2-4, with D perhaps matching TRBD1 or TRBD2 (6 bases each). CDR1 and CDR2 (germline): SGDLS, YYNGEE. Trimming shortened V by 0 bases and J by 8 bases, and 18 bases separated the two germline ends. CDR3 size: 16 residues. The CDR3 region is CASSVAGHSREDIQYF. CDR3 in DNA: TGTGCCAGCAGCGTAGCGGGACACTCAAGGGAGGACATTCAGTACTTC.

Worth noting for this clone: The junction differs from germline at one of its ends, possibly a read error. The gene calls are TRBV6-5 and TRBJ1-4; no reliable D call. This CDR3 is built from 15 residues. The germline V gene encodes CDR1 MNHEY and CDR2 SVGAGI. CDR3 sequence: CAISATRATNEKLFF. CDR3 nucleotides: TGTGCCATCAGTGCCACCCGGGCAACTAATGAAAAACTGTTTTTT.

This chain joins TRBV19 and TRBJ2-1; no definite D call. The CDR3 contains 14 residues. CDR1 and CDR2 from the germline V gene are LNHDA and SQIVND (reference sequence). V was pared by 5 bases and J by 0 bases, with 8 bases between. The chain's CDR3 is CASSPESSYNEQFF. CDR3 nucleotides: TGTGCCAGTAGTCCAGAGAGCTCCTACAATGAGCAGTTCTTC.